The next 32 T cell receptor beta chains were all read from a single sample in a study of persistence of HIV-infected CD4 T cells. Stimulation used approximately 9.5 ug/mL lysate from CMV-infected fibroblasts. CD40L-negative CD69-negative CD45RO-high memory CD4+ T cells were sorted as populations depleted of antigen-responding cells. This was the immunoSEQ version 4 assay in survey mode. Method: immunoSEQ multiplex PCR; TCRdb's copy keeps in-frame clones and lacks some. Found here are some 48,000 clones, about four fifths of them singletons; the top ten hold around 3%. Which antigens these TCRs recognize remains unknown. The sample consisted of CD4+ T cells sorted from PBMCs after roughly 18-hour stimulation, taken from a patient who received antiretroviral therapy. These receptors all stem from an adult man with HIV who was CMV-seropositive.

This clone was detected a few times. J is TRBJ1-6 and V is TRBV30; D gene unclear. With 4 bases removed from V and 2 bases from J, the gap between germline ends came to 6 bases. CDR3 length: 13 amino acids. Per germline, CDR1 GTSNPN and CDR2 SVGIG (reference sequence). The CDR3 sequence is CAWNGAYNSPLHF. The CDR3 coding sequence is TGTGCCTGGAATGGGGCCTATAATTCACCCCTCCACTTT.

This rearrangement joins TRBV5-1 to TRBJ2-5; 11 bases align to TRBD2. The CDR3 has 15 amino acids. Germline V lookup: CDR1 SGHRS, CDR2 YFSETQ. Losses at the gene ends were 2 bases for V and 13 bases for J; bases not matched to a gene: 13. DNA of the CDR3: TGCGCCAGCAGCTTCTCAACCGGGACTAGCGGAGCCATGTACTTC. Encoded protein: CASSFSTGTSGAMYF.

Comment on this clone: At one boundary the junction diverges from the germline segment, which might be a read error. CDR3 sequence: CASSSQGRRVF. CDR3 nucleotides: TGTGCCAGTAGCTCCCAGGGACGGCGAGTCTTT. The chain couples TRBV19 to TRBJ1-4; possibly TRBD1 for D (5 bases). Germline assignment: CDR1 LNHDA and CDR2 SQIVND (reference sequence). This CDR3 contains 11 residues.

J is TRBJ1-5 and V is TRBV18; possible D gene TRBD1, 6 bases. The CDR3 runs to 16 residues. Germline V gene sequence: CDR1 KGHSH, CDR2 LQKENI. V was pared by 0 bases and J by 0 bases, with 9 bases between. The DNA for the CDR3 is TGTGCCAGCTCACCACCGGGGACAAATAGCAATCAGCCCCAGCATTTT. Translating gives CASSPPGTNSNQPQHF.

This clone has a handful of counts. CDR3 DNA: TGTGCCAGCAGCCAAGATCATCCGAGGAATGAGCAGTTCTTC. Translated: CASSQDHPRNEQFF. V usage is TRBV4-2 and J usage is TRBJ2-1; no firm D call. V was shortened by 0 bases and J by 7 bases, with 10 bases between the two germline ends. In germline, CDR1 is LGHNA, CDR2 YNFKEQ. The CDR3 runs to 14 residues.

The V and J genes are TRBV29-1 and TRBJ2-7; D call uncertain. Germline V gene data show CDR1 as SQVTM and CDR2 as ANQGSEA. The CDR3 has 12 amino acids. Trimming stripped 4 bases from V and 3 bases from J, with 10 bases between. The CDR3 loop is CSVGAPGYEQYF. The CDR3 DNA reads as TGCAGCGTTGGGGCCCCGGGCTACGAGCAGTACTTC.

The gene calls are TRBV5-6 and TRBJ2-2; possibly TRBD2 for D (5 bases). Germline-derived CDR1 and CDR2 are SGHDT and YYEEEE. CDR3 length: 16 amino acids. V was shortened by 1 base and J by 0 bases, with 10 bases between the two germline ends. The CDR3 here is CASSLPGFSNTGELFF. CDR3 nucleotide sequence: TGTGCCAGCAGCTTGCCGGGGTTTTCGAACACCGGGGAGCTGTTTTTT.

J is TRBJ2-4 and V is TRBV6-1; a weak D match, TRBD2 (5 bases). The V end was cut by 2 bases, the J end by 4 bases, with 9 bases between. Germline values: CDR1 MNHNS, CDR2 SASEGT. This CDR3 spans 14 amino acids. This chain's CDR3 is CASSERTLKNIQYF. The CDR3 DNA follows: TGTGCCAGCAGTGAACGGACTCTGAAAAACATTCAGTACTTC.

This chain links TRBV27 with TRBJ1-6, with D perhaps TRBD1 (5 bases). The CDR3 covers 17 residues. The germline V gene has CDR1 MNHEY and CDR2 SMNVEV (reference sequence). V dropped 0 bases and J dropped 5 bases, with 14 bases sitting between them. CDR3 loop: CASSLSMGGANNSPLHF. DNA for the CDR3: TGTGCCAGCAGTTTATCGATGGGTGGGGCGAATAATTCACCCCTCCACTTT.

The chain links TRBV4-3 to TRBJ2-3, with D perhaps TRBD2 (5 bases). The germline CDR1 and CDR2 sequences are LGHNA and YSLEER. The CDR3 totals 13 residues. V was cut by 0 bases and J by 7 bases, with 8 bases left in between. Here the CDR3 DNA reads TGCGCCAGCAGCCAAGACCAGCGGTATACGCAGTATTTT. Its protein product is CASSQDQRYTQYF.

The rearrangement joins TRBV20-1 to TRBJ1-4; a possible D gene is TRBD1 (5 bases). The CDR3 is 13 residues long. Germline V gene data show CDR1 as DFQATT and CDR2 as SNEGSKA (reference sequence). Trimming removed 3 bases at V and 7 bases at J, with 12 bases between. The CDR3: CSASRSRAEKLFF. The CDR3 bases are TGCAGTGCTAGTAGAAGCAGGGCTGAAAAACTGTTTTTT.

The chain combines TRBV7-2 with TRBJ1-5; D ambiguous. Germline V gene lookup returns CDR1 SGHTA and CDR2 FQGNSA. This CDR3 has 18 residues. V was trimmed by 3 bases and J by 0 bases, leaving 18 bases between them. For the CDR3, the DNA is TGTGCCAGCAGCTTGGCGACAACAGTTACCATTAGCAATCAGCCCCAGCATTTT. Translated, it gives CASSLATTVTISNQPQHF.

Notes on this clone: Other DNA sequences within the sample encode an identical CDR3. The V call is TRBV30, the J call TRBJ1-5; D may be TRBD1 (6 bases). The CDR3 is 14 residues long. The V and J ends lost 1 base and 4 bases respectively, with 11 bases between them. Germline V gives CDR1 GTSNPN, CDR2 SVGIG (reference sequence). The CDR3 sequence is CAWSGGRGNQPQHF. The CDR3 bases are TGTGCCTGGAGTGGAGGGAGGGGGAATCAGCCCCAGCATTTT.

This clone was recorded a few times. For the CDR3, the DNA is TGTGCCAGCAGCCCCCGACAGGGCACAGATACGCAGTATTTT. Protein: CASSPRQGTDTQYF. This chain links TRBV5-4 with TRBJ2-3; perhaps TRBD1 as D (6 bases). CDR1 SGHNT and CDR2 YYREEE come from the germline V gene (reference sequence). CDR3 length: 14 residues. Trimming left V 4 bases short and J 1 base short, with 10 bases between.

The rearrangement links TRBV6-2 or TRBV6-3 to TRBJ1-1; no clear D gene. The CDR3 has 17 amino acids. CDR1 is MNHEY and CDR2 is SVGEGT in the germline V gene. Trimming removed 0 bases from V and 1 base from J, with 15 bases in between. The CDR3 here is CASSYSNMVNRNTEAFF. The CDR3 DNA reads TGTGCCAGCAGTTACTCGAATATGGTCAACCGGAACACTGAAGCTTTCTTT.

V usage is TRBV2 and J usage is TRBJ2-1; maybe TRBD1 (5 bases). CDR1 and CDR2 from the germline V gene are SNHLY and FYNNEI. The CDR3 extends over 13 amino acids. V was pared by 3 bases and J by 7 bases, with 10 bases between. The CDR3 region has the DNA TGTGCCAGCAGTGAGAAGGGGCTTAATGAGCAGTTCTTC. Protein: CASSEKGLNEQFF.

The chain combines TRBV7-2 with TRBJ1-2; D gene ambiguous. V was cut by 4 bases and J by 1 base, with 7 bases left in between. This CDR3 is 13 amino acids long. The germline V gene encodes CDR1 SGHTA and CDR2 FQGNSA. DNA of the CDR3: TGTGCCAGCAGCTCATGGGGTAACTATGGCTACACCTTC. Its protein is CASSSWGNYGYTF. The full variable domain, rest sourced from reference TRBV7-2 and TRBJ1-2, is GAGVSQSPSNKVTEKGKDVELRCDPISGHTALYWYRQSLGQGLEFLIYFQGNSAPDKSGLPSDRFSAERTGGSVSTLTIQRTQQEDSAVYLCASSSWGNYGYTFGSGTRLTVV.

The chain couples TRBV10-3 to TRBJ2-7, with TRBD2 matching over 15 bases. Germline V CDR1 and CDR2: ENHRY, SYGVKD. The CDR3 spans 15 residues. V shed 6 bases, J shed 5 bases, and the junction held 5 bases outside the gene matches. This CDR3 reads CAIRGTSGRINEQYF. The CDR3 DNA follows: TGTGCCATCAGAGGGACTAGCGGGAGGATAAACGAGCAGTACTTC.

Only one count was recorded for this clone. The V call is TRBV30, the J call TRBJ1-2, with 10 nucleotides matching TRBD1. The CDR3 has 13 residues. Germline V gene data show CDR1 as GTSNPN and CDR2 as SVGIG (reference sequence). Germline trimming cut 6 bases from V and 5 bases from J; bases unmatched to any gene: 6. CDR3 protein: CACRDRGLYGYTF. In nucleotides, the CDR3 is TGTGCCTGCCGGGACAGGGGACTTTATGGCTACACCTTC.

The rearrangement joins TRBV4-3 to TRBJ1-5; D is unclear. The V end lost 0 bases, the J end lost 0 bases, and 6 bases lay between the germline ends. CDR1 and CDR2 (germline): LGHNA, YSLEER. This CDR3 comprises 15 residues. The CDR3 spells CASSQDPYSNQPQHF. The DNA for the CDR3 is TGCGCCAGCAGCCAAGATCCATATAGCAATCAGCCCCAGCATTTT.

CDR3 loop: CASSSTRLAGYNEQFF. The DNA of the CDR3 is TGTGCCAGTAGTAGTACCCGACTAGCGGGGTACAATGAGCAGTTCTTC. The rearrangement uses TRBV19 and TRBJ2-1, with 11 bases fitting TRBD2. The CDR3 has 16 residues. Germline trimming cut 4 bases from V and 4 bases from J; bases unmatched to any gene: 6. CDR1 is LNHDA, CDR2 SQIVND, per germline (reference sequence).

The CDR3 here is CASSVSGELFF. The DNA of the CDR3 is TGTGCCAGCAGCGTCTCCGGGGAGCTGTTTTTT. The chain joins TRBV3-1 (or the pseudogene TRBV3-2) to TRBJ2-2; D ambiguous. Deletions cut 5 bases from V and 6 bases from J, with 4 bases between. CDR1 LGHDT and CDR2 YNNKEL come from the germline V gene (reference sequence). CDR3 size: 11 residues.

The chain links TRBV6-5 to TRBJ2-3; D is possibly TRBD1 (5 bases). V was cut by 6 bases and J by 1 base, with 11 bases left in between. The CDR3 spans 14 residues. Germline-derived CDR1 and CDR2 are MNHEY and SVGAGI. CDR3: CASSRATGTDTQYF. DNA of the CDR3: TGTGCCAGCAGCAGGGCCACCGGCACAGATACGCAGTATTTT.

The CDR3 coding sequence is TGTGCCAGCAGCTTAGGCAGCGGTGGCTATGGCTACACCTTC. Translated: CASSLGSGGYGYTF. The V call is TRBV7-2, the J call TRBJ1-2, with unresolved D. The V gene lost 1 base and the J gene lost 4 bases, with 10 bases spanning the gap. The CDR3 runs 14 residues. Germline-derived CDR1 and CDR2 are SGHTA and FQGNSA.

Only a few counts were recorded for this clone. The V gene is TRBV3-1 (or the pseudogene TRBV3-2), the J gene TRBJ1-1; tentative D call: TRBD1 (5 bases). V dropped 3 bases and J dropped 1 base, with 15 bases sitting between them. The CDR3 length is 16 residues. Germline lookup yields CDR1 LGHDT and CDR2 YNNKEL (reference sequence). Here the CDR3 DNA reads TGTGCCAGCAGCCAGGGGGAGGGTCTAAGGAACACTGAAGCTTTCTTT. This encodes CASSQGEGLRNTEAFF.

This clone showed up just a few times. The chain employs TRBV4-2 and TRBJ2-7; 8 bases agree with TRBD2. Germline CDR1 reads LGHNA; CDR2 reads YNFKEQ. This CDR3 is 15 amino acids long. V gave up 2 bases and J gave up 2 bases; unmatched junction bases: 5. As DNA, the CDR3 is TGTGCCAGCAGCCAAAGGCGGGGGGCAACCTACGAGCAGTACTTC. Its translation: CASSQRRGATYEQYF.

This clone showed up just a few times. The chain joins TRBV29-1 to TRBJ2-7, with 8 bases that match TRBD1. CDR3 length: 13 amino acids. Germline CDR1 and CDR2: SQVTM and ANQGSEA. V lost 6 bases, J lost 3 bases, and 7 bases stayed unmatched. This CDR3 reads CSVRGQGFYEQYF. The CDR3 DNA reads as TGCAGCGTAAGAGGACAGGGATTCTACGAGCAGTACTTC.

The sample holds one count of this clone. This chain connects TRBV11-3 to TRBJ2-5; possibly TRBD1 for D (5 bases). Trimming left V 5 bases short and J 3 bases short, with 16 bases between. This CDR3 is 15 amino acids long. Germline V gene sequence: CDR1 SGHNT, CDR2 YENEEA. This chain's CDR3 is CASSPGTLGEETQYF. The DNA of the CDR3 is TGTGCCAGCAGCCCCGGCACCCTAGGGGAAGAGACCCAGTACTTC.

The chain uses TRBV30 and TRBJ2-3, with a possible D match to TRBD1 (6 bases). Germline assignment: CDR1 GTSNPN and CDR2 SVGIG (reference sequence). Between the trimmed V and J ends, which lost 2 bases and 2 bases, there was a span of 11 bases. The CDR3 length is 14 residues. In nucleotides, the CDR3 is TGTGCCTGGAGTTCAGGGGACCCCACAGATACGCAGTATTTT. This encodes CAWSSGDPTDTQYF.

The chain uses TRBV6-5 and TRBJ2-7, with TRBD1 matching over 7 bases. V lost 1 base to trimming and J lost 4 bases; unmatched junction nucleotides: 4. The CDR3 sequence is 14 residues long. The germline gives CDR1 MNHEY, CDR2 SVGAGI. The chain's CDR3 is CASSYLDREYEQYF. The CDR3 nucleotides read TGTGCCAGCAGTTACTTAGACAGGGAATACGAGCAGTACTTC.

J is TRBJ1-2 and V is TRBV15; the D gene is possibly TRBD1 (6 bases). Germline CDR1 reads LNHNV; CDR2 reads YYDKDF (reference sequence). The CDR3 sequence is 15 residues long. The V and J ends lost 0 bases and 6 bases respectively, with 14 bases between them. CDR3 sequence reads: CATSREVAGDNGYTF. The CDR3 bases are TGTGCCACCAGCAGAGAGGTGGCAGGGGATAATGGCTACACCTTC. The variable domain in full, with the rest retrieved from reference TRBV15 and TRBJ1-2, is DAMVIQNPRYQVTQFGKPVTLSCSQTLNHNVMYWYQQKSSQAPKLLFHYYDKDFNNEADTPDNFQSRRPNTSFCFLDIRSPGLGDTAMYLCATSREVAGDNGYTFGSGTRLTVV.

V usage is TRBV19 and J usage is TRBJ1-5, with D perhaps matching TRBD1 (6 bases). In germline, CDR1 is LNHDA, CDR2 SQIVND (reference sequence). The CDR3 loop spans 14 amino acids. Trimming removed 6 bases at V and 1 base at J, with 10 bases between. This CDR3 is CASRADRSNQPQHF. The CDR3 nucleotides are TGTGCCAGTAGGGCTGACAGGAGCAATCAGCCCCAGCATTTT.